This T cell receptor (beta chain) came from a study of blood T cell repertoires in COVID-19. Whole-study context: Samples came from the United States, Italy and Spain, spanning acute and convalescent COVID-19.

Measured with immunoSEQ multiplex PCR; TCRdb has only the in-frame clones, and not every one. The data show roughly 75,000 clones, around nine tenths seen once. Seattle researchers signed up patients amid active infection and tracked them longitudinally. CDR1 and CDR2 (germline): KGHSH, LQKENI. The CDR3 loop spans 13 amino acids. The V and J ends lost 2 bases and 5 bases respectively, with 9 bases between them. The specimen was peripheral blood. The V call is TRBV18, the J call TRBJ1-2; D remains ambiguous. This TCR derives from an older man with COVID-19, enrolled during active disease. Written as DNA, the CDR3 is TGTGCCAGCTCACCAGAATCAGGATATGGCTACACCTTC. It codes for CASSPESGYGYTF.